This entry lists 28 T cell receptor beta chains sequenced from one sample in a study of T cells in Graves' hyperthyroidism and ophthalmopathy. Amplification yielded TCR beta CDR3 regions, with RNA transcripts as the source. First-round RT-PCR of the TCR CDR3 relied on the HTBI primer set. TCRdb reprocessed the multiplex PCR reads via MiXCR and lists one record per CDR3 protein. Among 350,000 or so distinct CDR3 sequences listed, over 15% were seen once. Sequencing was performed on blood. The receptors shown here come from a woman between 35 and 50 years old with Graves' ophthalmopathy.

This clonotype was detected many times. J is TRBJ1-1 and V is TRBV5-1; 9 bases line up with TRBD1. Germline lookup yields CDR1 SGHRS and CDR2 YFSETQ. J gave up 1 base and V 4 bases, and 5 bases lay outside the gene matches. The CDR3 is 15 amino acids. This CDR3 reads CASSPDRGSNTEAFF. In DNA, the CDR3 is TGCGCCAGCAGCCCGGACAGGGGTTCGAACACTGAAGCTTTCTTT. The whole variable domain, filled in from reference TRBV5-1 and TRBJ1-1, reads KAGVTQTPRYLIKTRGQQVTLSCSPISGHRSVSWYQQTPGQGLQFLFEYFSETQRNKGNFPGRFSGRQFSNSRSEMNVSTLELGDSALYLCASSPDRGSNTEAFFGQGTRLTVV.

The chain carries TRBV6-1 and TRBJ1-5; 7 bases are a match to TRBD1. The CDR3 is made up of 16 amino acids. The germline V gene encodes CDR1 MNHNS and CDR2 SASEGT. After removal of 5 bases from V and 6 bases from J, the junction contained 13 bases not matched to a gene. The CDR3 region has the DNA TGTGCCAGCAGTCCAGGGGGGGGAATCGCGGGTCAGCCCCAGCATTTT. It translates to CASSPGGGIAGQPQHF.

The sample holds many counts of this clonotype. The chain recombines TRBV6-5 with TRBJ1-3; D ambiguous. Germline CDR1 and CDR2: MNHEY and SVGAGI. This CDR3 has 17 residues. Between the trimmed V and J ends, which lost 3 bases and 0 bases, there was a span of 15 bases. CDR3 DNA: TGTGCCAGCAGTTATTCAAGACGGGCTTACTCTGGAAACACCATATATTTT. Translating gives CASSYSRRAYSGNTIYF.

This rearrangement joins TRBV12-3 or TRBV12-4 to TRBJ2-7; D is ambiguous. This CDR3 comprises 14 residues. V was shortened by 3 bases and J by 4 bases, with 13 bases between the two germline ends. CDR3 in DNA: TGTGCCAGCAGTTTCGAACGGGCTGGGTACGAGCAGTACTTC. As protein: CASSFERAGYEQYF.

This clonotype was seen at least ten times. V and J are TRBV27 and TRBJ1-5, with D possibly matching TRBD1 (5 bases). The CDR3 covers 15 residues. The germline V gene encodes CDR1 MNHEY and CDR2 SMNVEV (reference sequence). V lost 2 bases to trimming and J lost 4 bases, with 12 bases between them. CDR3 coding DNA: TGTGCCAGCAGTTTAGGGACGACGGCGAATCAGCCCCAGCATTTT. Protein product: CASSLGTTANQPQHF.

This clonotype was observed at least ten times. The genes are TRBV28 and TRBJ1-5, with D perhaps matching TRBD1 (5 bases). Germline CDR1 is MDHEN and CDR2 is SYDVKM. V gave up 4 bases and J gave up 2 bases, with 15 bases separating them. The CDR3 sequence is 16 residues long. CDR3 amino acids: CASSYRAGTGNQPQHF. The CDR3 region has the DNA TGTGCCAGCAGTTACCGGGCGGGGACCGGCAATCAGCCCCAGCATTTT.

The table lists this clonotype with many counts. CDR3: CASSFRQRVGDRYEQYF. The CDR3 DNA reads TGTGCCAGCAGCTTCCGTCAGCGGGTGGGGGATCGGTACGAGCAGTACTTC. The rearrangement joins TRBV11-2 to TRBJ2-7, with TRBD2 as a possible D gene (6 bases). Trimming pared 3 bases from V and 4 bases from J, leaving 22 bases between. The CDR3 totals 17 residues. Germline CDR1 is SGHAT and CDR2 is FQNNGV.

This clonotype was detected once. The chain employs TRBV5-1 and TRBJ1-1; D is ambiguous. Trimming took off 0 bases at V and 8 bases at J, with 8 bases between the two ends. In germline, CDR1 is SGHRS, CDR2 YFSETQ. CDR3 length: 12 residues. For the CDR3, the DNA is TGCGCCAGCAGCTTGGACCAAGTAGAAGCTTTCTTT. Translated, it gives CASSLDQVEAFF.

This chain links TRBV7-8 with TRBJ2-5; 7 bases fit TRBD1. The CDR3 contains 16 residues. V lost 1 base to trimming and J lost 5 bases; unmatched junction nucleotides: 10. CDR1 SGHVS and CDR2 FQNEAQ come from the germline V gene. This chain's CDR3 is CASSLEGAWTGETQYF. The CDR3 DNA is TGTGCCAGCAGCTTAGAGGGGGCGTGGACGGGGGAGACCCAGTACTTC.

This clonotype occurred many times. V is TRBV28 and J is TRBJ1-1; TRBD1 aligns across 11 bases. V lost 3 bases and J lost 2; bases outside the gene matches: 5. The germline V gene has CDR1 MDHEN and CDR2 SYDVKM. The CDR3 is 16 residues long. The DNA for the CDR3 is TGTGCCAGCAGTTTGGGGACAGGGGGGATAAACACTGAAGCTTTCTTT. Residues: CASSLGTGGINTEAFF. The complete variable domain, with remaining parts taken from reference TRBV28 and TRBJ1-1, reads DVKVTQSSRYLVKRTGEKVFLECVQDMDHENMFWYRQDPGLGLRLIYFSYDVKMKEKGDIPEGYSVSREKKERFSLILESASTNQTSMYLCASSLGTGGINTEAFFGQGTRLTVV.

This clonotype was recorded many times. The chain combines TRBV12-3 or TRBV12-4 with TRBJ2-7, with TRBD2 identical over 14 bases. This CDR3 has 16 residues. After removal of 6 bases from V and 7 bases from J, the junction contained 11 bases not matched to a gene. As DNA, the CDR3 is TGTGCCAGCAGCTACCGGACTAGCGGGAGGAGTAGGGAGCAGTACTTC. Translation gives CASSYRTSGRSREQYF.

This clonotype was found many times. The rearrangement joins TRBV6-1 to TRBJ1-5, with D possibly being TRBD1 (6 bases). Trimming shortened V by 6 bases and J by 2 bases, and 14 bases separated the two germline ends. The CDR3 is 15 amino acids. Germline CDR1 MNHNS, CDR2 SASEGT. The CDR3 reads CASREQGWGNQPQHF. The CDR3 region has the DNA TGTGCCAGCAGAGAACAGGGTTGGGGCAATCAGCCCCAGCATTTT.

This clonotype was seen only a few times. The chain links TRBV27 to TRBJ2-4; 7 nucleotides align to TRBD2. With 6 bases clipped from V and 4 bases from J, the junction kept 9 bases outside the gene matches. Germline loops: CDR1 MNHEY, CDR2 SMNVEV (reference sequence). CDR3 length equals 15 residues. The CDR3 DNA is TGTGCCAGCAGGTTGGCTAGCGGCCCTAAAAACATTCAGTACTTC. Protein sequence: CASRLASGPKNIQYF.

The J gene is TRBJ1-1, the V gene TRBV4-1; D not resolved. This CDR3 region has 13 residues. Germline V lookup: CDR1 MGHRA, CDR2 YSYEKL. Trimming left V 1 base short and J 4 bases short, with 7 bases between. Written as DNA, the CDR3 is TGCGCCAGCAGCCAAGTTGTGGCCACTGAAGCTTTCTTT. It encodes CASSQVVATEAFF.

Ten or more counts support this clonotype. The chain links TRBV12-3 or TRBV12-4 to TRBJ2-2; TRBD2 aligns across 8 bases. The CDR3 contains 14 residues. Unmatched junction bases numbered 6, after V lost 5 bases and J lost 7 bases. CDR3 in amino acids: CASSPPREVGELFF. The CDR3 coding sequence is TGTGCCAGCAGTCCCCCGCGGGAGGTCGGGGAGCTGTTTTTT.

This clonotype has a count of ten or more. V usage is TRBV5-1 and J usage is TRBJ1-5; D is perhaps TRBD1 (6 bases). The CDR3 runs 16 residues. V was trimmed by 0 bases and J by 4 bases, leaving 14 bases between them. The germline V gene encodes CDR1 SGHRS and CDR2 YFSETQ. As DNA, the CDR3 is TGCGCCAGCAGCTTGGGCGGGGGCTTAGGGAATCAGCCCCAGCATTTT. Its protein product is CASSLGGGLGNQPQHF.

V and J are TRBV6-2 or TRBV6-3 and TRBJ1-5; the match to TRBD1 covers 12 bases. CDR1 is MNHEY, CDR2 SVGEGT, per germline. With V trimmed by 7 bases and J by 0 bases, 10 bases remained unmatched. This CDR3 contains 18 residues. Here the CDR3 reads CASNEPGQGAYSNQPQHF. The CDR3 nucleotides are TGTGCCAGCAACGAACCGGGACAGGGGGCATATAGCAATCAGCCCCAGCATTTT.

This clonotype appeared a few times. J is TRBJ2-2 and V is TRBV20-1, with unresolved D. Trimming removed 7 bases at V and 6 bases at J, with 21 bases between. CDR3 size: 15 residues. Germline loops: CDR1 DFQATT, CDR2 SNEGSKA (reference sequence). Here the CDR3 reads CSVPHGPIFSGELFF. The CDR3 DNA reads TGCAGTGTACCACACGGGCCCATCTTTTCCGGGGAGCTGTTTTTT.

To note about this clonotype: Mismatch with germline at one junction end may stem from a read error. V gene TRBV13 combines with J gene TRBJ2-3; tentatively, D is TRBD2 (6 bases). Per germline, CDR1 PRHDT and CDR2 FYEKMQ (reference sequence). There are 15 residues in the CDR3. The CDR3 region has the DNA TGTGCCAGCAGCTTGAGCGGGCCTAGCAGAGATACGCAGTATTTT. Its translation is CASSLSGPSRDTQYF.

This clonotype occurred many times. This chain links TRBV28 with TRBJ2-5; 8 positions agree with TRBD1. Per germline, CDR1 MDHEN and CDR2 SYDVKM. There are 13 residues in the CDR3. V gave up 4 bases and J gave up 3 bases; unmatched junction bases: 1. CDR3 nucleotides: TGTGCCAGCAGTTCAGGGGGCGAAGAGACCCAGTACTTC. Its translation is CASSSGGEETQYF.

The chain has TRBV20-1 and TRBJ2-7; possibly TRBD2 for D (5 bases). In germline, CDR1 is DFQATT, CDR2 SNEGSKA (reference sequence). This CDR3 spans 14 amino acids. V lost 3 bases to trimming and J lost 0 bases, with 12 bases between them. The CDR3 coding sequence is TGCAGTGCTAGGAGAGCGGAGGTCTCCTACGAGCAGTACTTC. Protein product: CSARRAEVSYEQYF.

A few counts support this clonotype. The chain recombines TRBV6-1 with TRBJ2-2; possibly TRBD2 for D (5 bases). Between the trimmed V and J ends, which lost 10 bases and 5 bases, there was a span of 14 bases. This CDR3 is 13 amino acids long. CDR1 is MNHNS and CDR2 is SASEGT in the germline V gene. Written as DNA, the CDR3 is TGTGCCATAGATAGAGGGAATACCGGGGAGCTGTTTTTT. It specifies CAIDRGNTGELFF.

This clonotype was recorded many times. The rearrangement uses TRBV9 and TRBJ1-6; D is possibly TRBD1 (6 bases). Germline V gene lookup returns CDR1 SGDLS and CDR2 YYNGEE. Deletions cut 4 bases from V and 8 bases from J, with 13 bases between. This CDR3 is built from 14 residues. The CDR3 region is CASSKGVRDSPLHF. In DNA form, the CDR3 reads TGTGCCAGCAGCAAGGGGGTTCGGGATTCACCCCTCCACTTT.

This clonotype was seen many times. The J gene is TRBJ2-7, the V gene TRBV11-2; 9 nucleotides match TRBD1. The germline gives CDR1 SGHAT, CDR2 FQNNGV. This CDR3 spans 15 amino acids. Losses at the gene ends were 2 bases for V and 4 bases for J; bases not matched to a gene: 6. The CDR3 region is CASSLSGQGLYEQYF. The CDR3 nucleotides read TGTGCCAGCAGCTTATCTGGACAGGGGCTTTACGAGCAGTACTTC.

This clonotype was observed at least ten times. The chain uses TRBV2 and TRBJ2-5; perhaps D is TRBD1 or TRBD2 (5 bases each). Trimming pared 6 bases from V and 4 bases from J, leaving 12 bases between. The CDR3 consists of 13 residues. From germline, CDR1 is SNHLY and CDR2 FYNNEI. In nucleotides, the CDR3 is TGTGCCAGCAGGCCAGGGCGGGCAGAGACCCAGTACTTC. Its translation: CASRPGRAETQYF.

This clonotype showed up many times. V and J are TRBV29-1 and TRBJ2-5; 7 positions agree with TRBD2. V dropped 3 bases and J dropped 4; count of bases not matched to a gene: 11. This CDR3 is 15 amino acids long. The germline V gene encodes CDR1 SQVTM and CDR2 ANQGSEA. CDR3 residues: CSVDGSREFPETQYF. The CDR3 nucleotides read TGCAGCGTTGACGGTTCGCGGGAGTTTCCAGAGACCCAGTACTTC.

The sample holds many counts of this clonotype. This rearrangement joins TRBV18 to TRBJ1-5; 7 positions agree with TRBD1. Germline V lookup: CDR1 KGHSH, CDR2 LQKENI. The CDR3 runs to 15 residues. Trimming at V came to 3 bases and at J to 6 bases, leaving 8 bases not matched to a gene. The CDR3, as DNA: TGTGCCAGCTCACCGAAAGGGGGCTCTGGTCAGCCCCAGCATTTT. This gives the protein CASSPKGGSGQPQHF. Full variable domain (rest looked up from reference TRBV18 and TRBJ1-5): NAGVMQNPRHLVRRRGQEARLRCSPMKGHSHVYWYRQLPEEGLKFMVYLQKENIIDESGMPKERFSAEFPKEGPSILRIQQVVRGDSAAYFCASSPKGGSGQPQHFGDGTRLSIL.

This clonotype was counted at least ten times. This sequence joins TRBV15 and TRBJ1-2; 12 bases match TRBD1. CDR1 LNHNV and CDR2 YYDKDF come from the germline V gene (reference sequence). The V and J ends lost 6 bases and 9 bases, in that order; junction bases with no gene match: 11. The CDR3 contains 15 residues. The CDR3 here is CATSKSGTGGGSYTF. The CDR3, as DNA: TGTGCCACCAGTAAGAGCGGGACAGGGGGCGGAAGCTACACCTTC.